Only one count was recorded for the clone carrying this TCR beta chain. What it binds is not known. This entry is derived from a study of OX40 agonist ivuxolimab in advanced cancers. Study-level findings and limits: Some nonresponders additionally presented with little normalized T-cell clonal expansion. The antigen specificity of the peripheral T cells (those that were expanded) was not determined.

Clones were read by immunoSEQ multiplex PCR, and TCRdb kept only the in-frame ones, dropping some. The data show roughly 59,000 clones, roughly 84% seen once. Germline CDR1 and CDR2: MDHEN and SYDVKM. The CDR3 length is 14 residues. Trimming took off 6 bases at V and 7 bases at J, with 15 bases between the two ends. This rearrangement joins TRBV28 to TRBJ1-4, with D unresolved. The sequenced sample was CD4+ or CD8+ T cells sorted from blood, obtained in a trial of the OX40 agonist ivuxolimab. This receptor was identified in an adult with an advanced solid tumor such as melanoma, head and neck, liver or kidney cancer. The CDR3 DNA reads TGTGCCAGCAGCGAAGCTGGGATGGGTGAAAAACTGTTTTTT. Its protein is CASSEAGMGEKLFF.